One and the same sample provided the 11 T cell receptor beta chains below, sequenced in a study of spatial heterogeneity in lung cancer. Study results and caveats: Higher tumor mutation counts went along with higher counts of expanded intratumoral alpha and beta TCRs.

Their cognate antigens are unknown. TCRdb reanalysed the 5' RACE reads using MiXCR and keeps one entry per CDR3 protein. Here the sample spans 17,000 or so distinct CDR3 sequences, roughly 6% being singletons. This sample's time point: sample taken at primary tumor resection. This material consisted of lung tumor tissue, taken at surgery. The source is a male donor with early-stage non-small cell lung cancer.

This clonotype was detected many times. The rearrangement joins TRBV19 to TRBJ1-6, with D possibly being TRBD1 (5 bases). The CDR3 extends over 13 amino acids. Trimming cost V 7 bases and J 10 bases, with 14 bases left between them. Germline lookup yields CDR1 LNHDA and CDR2 SQIVND (reference sequence). Here the CDR3 reads CASTPGGGSPLHF. The CDR3 DNA reads TGTGCCAGTACTCCCGGGGGTGGGTCACCCCTCCACTTT.

On this clonotype: This could be a read error, since a much larger clone is one nucleotide away. The chain links TRBV20-1 to TRBJ2-7; D perhaps matches TRBD2 (7 bases). This CDR3 has 14 residues. V lost 6 bases to trimming and J lost 7 bases, with 22 bases between them. Looked up from germline, CDR1 is DFQATT and CDR2 is SNEGSKA (reference sequence). This CDR3 is CSAKGGSSYNEQYF. CDR3 DNA: TGCAGTGCAAAGGGGGGGAGCTCCTACAATGAGCAGTACTTC.

This clonotype has a count of ten or more. V is TRBV11-2 and J is TRBJ2-1; D is perhaps TRBD1 or TRBD2 (5 bases each). Germline CDR1 SGHAT, CDR2 FQNNGV. V was cut by 1 base and J by 8 bases, with 9 bases left in between. The CDR3 totals 13 residues. The CDR3 sequence is CASSLAGTDEQFF. The DNA for the CDR3 is TGTGCCAGCAGCTTAGCGGGGACGGATGAGCAGTTCTTC. The variable domain in full, with the rest retrieved from reference TRBV11-2 and TRBJ2-1, is EAGVAQSPRYKIIEKRQSVAFWCNPISGHATLYWYQQILGQGPKLLIQFQNNGVVDDSQLPKDRFSAERLKGVDSTLKIQPAKLEDSAVYLCASSLAGTDEQFFGPGTRLTVL.

As to this clonotype: With a much larger clone just one base away, this may be a read error. The chain has TRBV9 and TRBJ2-7; 8 positions match TRBD2. V trimming: 4 bases; J trimming: 0 bases; junction bases outside the gene matches: 9. There are 16 residues in the CDR3. Germline assignment: CDR1 SGDLS and CDR2 YYNGEE. The CDR3 region has the DNA TGTGCCAGCAGCCCCGGGATTAGCGGGGTCTCCTACGAGCAGTACTTC. Its translation is CASSPGISGVSYEQYF.

This clonotype was counted many times. The chain combines TRBV7-2 with TRBJ2-6; TRBD1 is a possible D gene (6 bases). V gave up 7 bases and J gave up 0 bases, with 13 bases separating them. Germline CDR1 SGHTA, CDR2 FQGNSA. The length of the CDR3 is 16 residues. DNA for the CDR3: TGTGCCAGCACTCTAAACAGGGTCTCTGGGGCCAACGTCCTGACTTTC. Residues: CASTLNRVSGANVLTF.

The V and J genes are TRBV4-1 and TRBJ1-5; 10 nucleotides match TRBD1. Germline-derived CDR1 and CDR2 are MGHRA and YSYEKL. The junction had 6 bases not matched to a gene; V was cut back by 0 bases and J by 7 bases. CDR3 length equals 16 residues. The CDR3 loop is CASSQDLGQGSQPQHF. The CDR3 DNA is TGCGCCAGCAGCCAAGATTTGGGACAGGGGAGCCAGCCCCAGCATTTT.

This clonotype was detected many times. The chain links TRBV12-3 or TRBV12-4 to TRBJ1-2; 8 bases line up with TRBD1. This CDR3 is 15 amino acids long. With 3 bases clipped from V and 3 bases from J, the junction kept 6 bases outside the gene matches. The CDR3 region is CASSFPGGQDYGYTF. CDR3 in DNA: TGTGCCAGCAGTTTCCCAGGGGGCCAGGACTATGGCTACACCTTC.

This clonotype was observed at least ten times. The chain joins TRBV29-1 to TRBJ2-2; 8 nucleotides match TRBD1. CDR3 length: 15 amino acids. The germline V gene has CDR1 SQVTM and CDR2 ANQGSEA. V was clipped by 3 bases and J by 4 bases; unmatched bases: 7. CDR3 residues: CSVEGRGRSTGELFF. The CDR3, as DNA: TGCAGCGTTGAGGGCAGGGGGCGCAGCACCGGGGAGCTGTTTTTT.

The table lists this clonotype with many counts. This chain links TRBV14 with TRBJ2-2; a weak D match, TRBD2 (6 bases). V lost 8 bases and J 0 bases, leaving 22 bases between the germline ends. This CDR3 is built from 18 residues. The germline CDR1 and CDR2 sequences are SGHDN and FVKESK. The CDR3 sequence: CASRSGTQRVTNTGELFF. The CDR3 nucleotides read TGTGCCAGCCGTTCCGGGACTCAAAGGGTAACGAACACCGGGGAGCTGTTTTTT.

In this sample, this clonotype turned up many times. The CDR3 coding sequence is TGTGCCAGCAGTTGCGGCCAGGTGGCCTGCGAGCAGTACTTC. Its protein is CASSCGQVACEQYF. The rearrangement uses TRBV27 and TRBJ2-7; D is unclear. In germline, CDR1 is MNHEY, CDR2 SMNVEV (reference sequence). Trimming stripped 4 bases from V and 6 bases from J, with 16 bases between. The CDR3 contains 14 residues.

This clonotype was counted at least ten times. The chain has TRBV21-1 and TRBJ1-2; no check of the table's D call, TRBD1, against the DNA was made. TRBV21-1 is noted as a pseudogene. The CDR3 has 14 amino acids. CDR3 protein: CASSLGTGGPPFLF. The CDR3 bases are TGTGCCAGCAGCTTAGGGACAGGGGGCCCACCGTTTCTCTTC.